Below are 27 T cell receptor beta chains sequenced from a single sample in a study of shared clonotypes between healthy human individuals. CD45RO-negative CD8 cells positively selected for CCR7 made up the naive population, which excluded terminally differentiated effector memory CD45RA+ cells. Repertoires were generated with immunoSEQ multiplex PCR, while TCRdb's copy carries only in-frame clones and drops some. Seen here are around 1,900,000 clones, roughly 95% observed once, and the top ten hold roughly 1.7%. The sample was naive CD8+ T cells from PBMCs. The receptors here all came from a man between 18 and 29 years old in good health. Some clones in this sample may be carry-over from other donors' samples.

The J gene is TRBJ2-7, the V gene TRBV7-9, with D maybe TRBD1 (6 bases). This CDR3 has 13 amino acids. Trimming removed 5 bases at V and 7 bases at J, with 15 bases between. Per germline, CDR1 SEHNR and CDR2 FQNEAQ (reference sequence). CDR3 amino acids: CASSPAVDREQYF. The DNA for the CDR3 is TGTGCCAGCAGCCCTGCTGTTGACAGGGAGCAGTACTTC. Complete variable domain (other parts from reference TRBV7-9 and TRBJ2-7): DTGVSQNPRHKITKRGQNVTFRCDPISEHNRLYWYRQTLGQGPEFLTYFQNEAQLEKSRLLSDRFSAERPKGSFSTLEIQRTEQGDSAMYLCASSPAVDREQYFGPGTRLTVT.

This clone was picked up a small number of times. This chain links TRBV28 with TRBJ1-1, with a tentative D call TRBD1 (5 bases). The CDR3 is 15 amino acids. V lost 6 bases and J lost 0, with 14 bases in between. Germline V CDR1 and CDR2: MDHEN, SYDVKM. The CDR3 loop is CASSRRQYLNTEAFF. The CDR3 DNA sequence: TGTGCCAGCAGCCGACGACAGTACTTGAACACTGAAGCTTTCTTT.

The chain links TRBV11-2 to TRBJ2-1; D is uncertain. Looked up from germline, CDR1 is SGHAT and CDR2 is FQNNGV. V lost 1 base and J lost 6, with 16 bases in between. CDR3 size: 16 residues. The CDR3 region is CASSLGLTAIFNEQFF. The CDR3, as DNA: TGTGCCAGCAGCTTAGGCTTAACTGCTATCTTCAATGAGCAGTTCTTC.

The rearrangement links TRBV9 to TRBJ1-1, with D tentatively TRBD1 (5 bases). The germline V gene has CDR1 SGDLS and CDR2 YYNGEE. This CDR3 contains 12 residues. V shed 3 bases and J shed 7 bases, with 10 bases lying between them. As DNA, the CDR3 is TGTGCCAGCAGCGCCCAGGGAGTTGAAGCTTTCTTT. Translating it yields CASSAQGVEAFF.

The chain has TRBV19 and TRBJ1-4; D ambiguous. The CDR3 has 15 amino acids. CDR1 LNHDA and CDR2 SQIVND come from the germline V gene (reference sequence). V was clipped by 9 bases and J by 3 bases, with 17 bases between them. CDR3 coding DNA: TGTGCCAGCCGGAGTCTCGAGGGTGCTAATGAAAAACTGTTTTTT. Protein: CASRSLEGANEKLFF.

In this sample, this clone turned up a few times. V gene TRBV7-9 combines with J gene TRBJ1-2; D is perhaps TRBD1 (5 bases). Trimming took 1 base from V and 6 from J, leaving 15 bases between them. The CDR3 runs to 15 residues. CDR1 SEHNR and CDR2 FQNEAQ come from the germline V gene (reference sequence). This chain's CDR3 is CASSLDPGRDDGYTF. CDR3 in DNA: TGTGCCAGCAGCTTAGATCCTGGCAGGGACGATGGCTACACCTTC.

The CDR3 coding sequence is TGCGCCAGCAGCTTGGCGGGGGGGACGGTCTCCTACGAGCAGTACTTC. Translated, it gives CASSLAGGTVSYEQYF. This chain uses TRBV5-1 with TRBJ2-7; 8 nucleotides align to TRBD2. Germline V gene lookup returns CDR1 SGHRS and CDR2 YFSETQ. This CDR3 spans 16 amino acids. The V segment lost 0 bases and the J segment 0 bases; nucleotides outside the gene matches: 5.

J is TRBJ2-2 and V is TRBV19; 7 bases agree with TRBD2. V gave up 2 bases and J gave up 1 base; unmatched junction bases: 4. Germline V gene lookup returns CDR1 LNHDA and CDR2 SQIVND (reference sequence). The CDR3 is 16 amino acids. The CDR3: CASSITASGNTGELFF. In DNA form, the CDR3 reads TGTGCCAGTAGTATAACGGCTAGCGGGAACACCGGGGAGCTGTTTTTT.

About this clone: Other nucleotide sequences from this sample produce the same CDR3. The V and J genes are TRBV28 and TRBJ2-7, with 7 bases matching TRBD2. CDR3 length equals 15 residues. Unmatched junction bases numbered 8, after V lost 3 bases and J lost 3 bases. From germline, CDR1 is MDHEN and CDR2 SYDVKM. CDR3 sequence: CASSFPASGIYEQYF. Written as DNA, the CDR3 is TGTGCCAGCAGTTTTCCGGCTAGCGGCATCTACGAGCAGTACTTC.

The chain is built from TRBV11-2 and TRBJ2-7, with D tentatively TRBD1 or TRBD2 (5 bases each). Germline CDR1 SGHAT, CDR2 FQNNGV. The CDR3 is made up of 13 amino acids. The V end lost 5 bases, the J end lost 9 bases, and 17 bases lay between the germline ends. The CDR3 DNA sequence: TGTGCCAGCAGCGCGAGGGGCGTCCGGGTGCAGTACTTC. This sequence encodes CASSARGVRVQYF.

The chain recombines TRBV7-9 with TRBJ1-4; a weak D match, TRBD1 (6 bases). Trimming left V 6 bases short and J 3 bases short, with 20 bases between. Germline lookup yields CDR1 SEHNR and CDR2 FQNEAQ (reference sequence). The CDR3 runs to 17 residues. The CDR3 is CASSQTPGAMANEKLFF. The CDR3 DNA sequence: TGTGCCAGCAGTCAAACCCCAGGGGCAATGGCTAATGAAAAACTGTTTTTT.

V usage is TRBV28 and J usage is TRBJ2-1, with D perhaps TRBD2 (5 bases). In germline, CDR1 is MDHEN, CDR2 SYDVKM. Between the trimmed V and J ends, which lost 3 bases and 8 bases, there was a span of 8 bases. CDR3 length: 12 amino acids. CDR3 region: CASSLEVYEQFF. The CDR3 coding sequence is TGTGCCAGCAGTTTGGAGGTGTATGAGCAGTTCTTC. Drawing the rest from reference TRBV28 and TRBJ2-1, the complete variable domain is DVKVTQSSRYLVKRTGEKVFLECVQDMDHENMFWYRQDPGLGLRLIYFSYDVKMKEKGDIPEGYSVSREKKERFSLILESASTNQTSMYLCASSLEVYEQFFGPGTRLTVL.

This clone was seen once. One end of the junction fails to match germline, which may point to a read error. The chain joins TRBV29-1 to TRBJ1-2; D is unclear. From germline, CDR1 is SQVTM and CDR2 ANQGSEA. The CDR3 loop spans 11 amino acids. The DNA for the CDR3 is TGCAGCGTTGAAGAGAGTCTCCTAACCATGTTC. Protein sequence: CSVEESLLTMF.

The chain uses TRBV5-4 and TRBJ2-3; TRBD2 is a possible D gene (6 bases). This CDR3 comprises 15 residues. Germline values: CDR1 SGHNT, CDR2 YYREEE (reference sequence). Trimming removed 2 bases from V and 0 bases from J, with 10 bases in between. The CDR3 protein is CASSFGTASTDTQYF. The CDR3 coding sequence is TGTGCCAGCAGCTTTGGGACTGCGAGCACAGATACGCAGTATTTT.

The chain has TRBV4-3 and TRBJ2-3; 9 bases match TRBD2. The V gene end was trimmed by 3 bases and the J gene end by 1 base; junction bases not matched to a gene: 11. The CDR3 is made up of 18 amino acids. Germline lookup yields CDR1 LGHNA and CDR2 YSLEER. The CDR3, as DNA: TGCGCCAGCAGCCAGGGACCGAAGACTAGCGGTCGCACAGATACGCAGTATTTT. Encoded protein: CASSQGPKTSGRTDTQYF.

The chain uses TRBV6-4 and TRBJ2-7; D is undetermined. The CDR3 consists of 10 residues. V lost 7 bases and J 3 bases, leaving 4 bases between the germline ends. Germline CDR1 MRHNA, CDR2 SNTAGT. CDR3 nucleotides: TGTGCCAGCACCCGCTACGAGCAGTACTTC. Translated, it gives CASTRYEQYF.

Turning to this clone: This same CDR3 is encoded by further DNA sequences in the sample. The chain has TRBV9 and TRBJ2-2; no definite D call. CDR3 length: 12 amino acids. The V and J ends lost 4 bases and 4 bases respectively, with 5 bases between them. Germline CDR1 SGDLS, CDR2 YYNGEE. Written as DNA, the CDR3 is TGTGCCAGCAGCCCCCCCACCGGGGAGCTGTTTTTT. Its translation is CASSPPTGELFF.

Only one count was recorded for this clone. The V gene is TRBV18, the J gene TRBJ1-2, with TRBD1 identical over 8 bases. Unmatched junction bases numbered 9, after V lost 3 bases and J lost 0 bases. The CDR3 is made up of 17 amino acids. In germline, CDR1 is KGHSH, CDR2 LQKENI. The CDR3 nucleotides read TGTGCCAGCTCACCGACAAAGGGACAGGCAGCTAACTATGGCTACACCTTC. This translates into CASSPTKGQAANYGYTF. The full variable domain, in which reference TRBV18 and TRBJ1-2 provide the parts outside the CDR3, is NAGVMQNPRHLVRRRGQEARLRCSPMKGHSHVYWYRQLPEEGLKFMVYLQKENIIDESGMPKERFSAEFPKEGPSILRIQQVVRGDSAAYFCASSPTKGQAANYGYTFGSGTRLTVV.

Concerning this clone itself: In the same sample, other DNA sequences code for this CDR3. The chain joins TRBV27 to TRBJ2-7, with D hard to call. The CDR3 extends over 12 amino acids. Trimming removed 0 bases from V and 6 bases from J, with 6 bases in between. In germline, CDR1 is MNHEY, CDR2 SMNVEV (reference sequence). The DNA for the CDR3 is TGTGCCAGCAGTTTATCGGGGTTCGAGCAGTACTTC. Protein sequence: CASSLSGFEQYF.

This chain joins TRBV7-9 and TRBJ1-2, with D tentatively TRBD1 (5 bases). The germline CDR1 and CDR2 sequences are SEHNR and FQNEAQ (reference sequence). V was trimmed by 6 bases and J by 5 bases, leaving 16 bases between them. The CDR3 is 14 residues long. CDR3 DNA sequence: TGTGCCAGCAGTTCAGACAGCGTTGTTTATGGCTACACCTTC. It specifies CASSSDSVVYGYTF.

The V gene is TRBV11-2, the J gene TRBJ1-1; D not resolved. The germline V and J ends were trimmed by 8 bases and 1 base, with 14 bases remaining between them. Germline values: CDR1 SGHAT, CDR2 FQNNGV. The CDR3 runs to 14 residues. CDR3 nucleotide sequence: TGTGCCAGCTCTGAACCGGGGTGGAACACTGAAGCTTTCTTT. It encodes CASSEPGWNTEAFF.

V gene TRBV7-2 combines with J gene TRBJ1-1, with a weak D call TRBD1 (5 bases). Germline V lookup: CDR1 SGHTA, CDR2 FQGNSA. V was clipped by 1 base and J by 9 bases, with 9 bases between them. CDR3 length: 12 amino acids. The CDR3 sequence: CASSLERGKAFF. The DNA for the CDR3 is TGTGCCAGCAGCTTAGAAAGGGGAAAAGCTTTCTTT.

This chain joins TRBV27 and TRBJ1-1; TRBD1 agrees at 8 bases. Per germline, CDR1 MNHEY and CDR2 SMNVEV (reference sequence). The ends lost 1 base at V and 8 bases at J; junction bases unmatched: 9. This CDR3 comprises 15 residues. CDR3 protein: CASSLYPGTGLEAFF. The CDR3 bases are TGTGCCAGCAGTTTATATCCCGGGACAGGACTGGAAGCTTTCTTT.

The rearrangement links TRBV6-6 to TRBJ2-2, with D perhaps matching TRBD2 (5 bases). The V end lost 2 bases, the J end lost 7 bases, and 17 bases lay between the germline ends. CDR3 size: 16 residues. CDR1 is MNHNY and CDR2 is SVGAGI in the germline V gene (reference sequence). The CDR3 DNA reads TGTGCCAGCAGTTACCTCCGAGCTAGCCGGGTCGGGGAGCTGTTTTTT. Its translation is CASSYLRASRVGELFF.

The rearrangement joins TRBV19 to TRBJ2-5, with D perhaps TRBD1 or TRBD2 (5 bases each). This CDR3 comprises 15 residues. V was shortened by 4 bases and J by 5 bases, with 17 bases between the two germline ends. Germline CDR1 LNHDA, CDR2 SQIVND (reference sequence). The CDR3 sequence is CASSKGTGRAETQYF. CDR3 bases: TGTGCCAGTAGTAAAGGGACGGGAAGAGCGGAGACCCAGTACTTC.

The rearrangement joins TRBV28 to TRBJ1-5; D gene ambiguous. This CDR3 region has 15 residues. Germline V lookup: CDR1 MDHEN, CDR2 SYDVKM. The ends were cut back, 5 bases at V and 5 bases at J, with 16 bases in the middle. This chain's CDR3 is CASSPKGRFDQPQHF. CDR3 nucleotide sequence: TGTGCCAGCAGTCCAAAAGGGCGCTTTGATCAGCCCCAGCATTTT.

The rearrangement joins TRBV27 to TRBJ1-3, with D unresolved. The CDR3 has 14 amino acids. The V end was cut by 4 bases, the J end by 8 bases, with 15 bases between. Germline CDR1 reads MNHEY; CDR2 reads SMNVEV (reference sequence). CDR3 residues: CASSSNPWQDTIYF. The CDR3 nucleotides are TGTGCCAGCAGTTCGAACCCCTGGCAGGACACCATATATTTT.